A single T cell receptor beta chain is shown here with its context. Its antigen is unidentified. TCRdb re-called the reads through MiXCR, storing one row per CDR3 protein. This sample carries 450,000 to 600,000 distinct CDR3 sequences, 40% to 50% of them seen once, and the ten largest clones take approximately 40%. The sample belongs to a study of T cell repertoires in cytomegalovirus infection. About the research overall: Well-studied HLA-B-restricted CMV epitopes were used in the study alongside recently identified HLA-C-restricted ones. From public TCR beta signatures came an indication of both CMV infection and matching HLA type. Notes on the study in general: Public TCR beta family frequency separated CMV-and-HLA carriers, including in an independent cohort. Dominating the ex vivo response were HLA-C-restricted CMV-specific TCR beta clonotypes.

This CDR3 region has 14 residues. Trimming removed 6 bases from V and 3 bases from J; junction bases left unmatched: 7. In germline, CDR1 is WSHSY, CDR2 SAAADI. This specimen was cultured PBMCs, taken from culture after CMV antigen stimulation. The receptor was derived from a human donor in good health (CMV status not recorded). Some clones in this sample may be carry-over from other donors' samples. The J gene is TRBJ2-7, the V gene TRBV10-2; TRBD2 aligns across 8 bases. The CDR3, as DNA: TGCGCCAGCAGGGCCGGGAGGGGTCTCTACGAGCAGTACTTC. Its protein is CASRAGRGLYEQYF.